Each of the 14 T cell receptor beta chains below was sequenced from the same sample in a study of technical replicates of blood from a few donors (TCRdb year 2017). The library was produced with the immunoSEQ multiplex PCR assay. The table comes from immuneACCESS by way of TCRdb, which keeps in-frame sequences with V and J called. Part of the clones is missing from these tables; in studies checked, under half for an unresolved V gene and the rest for unknown reasons. The sample includes roughly 50,000 clones, with 93% observed a single time. Together, the top ten hold around 4.4% of the sample. The material sequenced was PBMCs. Every receptor here comes from a human donor in good health. Some clones in this sample may be carry-over from other donors' samples.

The chain joins TRBV30 to TRBJ2-3; 9 bases align to TRBD2. Germline trimming cut 1 base from V and 5 bases from J; bases unmatched to any gene: 7. CDR3 size: 15 residues. CDR1 is GTSNPN, CDR2 SVGIG, per germline (reference sequence). In nucleotides, the CDR3 is TGTGCCTGGAGTGGACTAGCGGCCCAGGGAGATACGCAGTATTTT. This translates into CAWSGLAAQGDTQYF.

The rearrangement uses TRBV25-1 and TRBJ1-5; no firm D call. With 3 bases removed from V and 4 bases from J, the gap between germline ends came to 13 bases. CDR3 size: 15 residues. In germline, CDR1 is MGHDK, CDR2 SYGVNS. Here the CDR3 reads CASSESGLLNQPQHF. The CDR3 bases are TGTGCCAGCAGTGAGTCCGGACTGCTGAATCAGCCCCAGCATTTT.

The chain joins TRBV15 to TRBJ2-5; TRBD2 agrees at 9 bases. Matching the DNA end better, TRBJ2-7 makes the J call doubtful. The CDR3 has 17 amino acids. The germline gives CDR1 LNHNV, CDR2 YYDKDF (reference sequence). CDR3: CATSRRVGREGPAEQYF. The CDR3 bases are TGTGCCACCAGCAGAAGAGTTGGGCGGGAGGGCCCCGCCGAGCAGTACTTC.

The V call is TRBV2, the J call TRBJ2-3, with 15 bases fitting TRBD2. The CDR3 consists of 16 residues. V lost 4 bases, J lost 8 bases, and 7 bases stayed unmatched. Per the germline V gene, CDR1 is SNHLY and CDR2 is FYNNEI. The CDR3 DNA reads TGTGCCAGCAGTGGACGGACTAGCGGGAGGGCCGGTACGCAGTATTTT. It codes for CASSGRTSGRAGTQYF.

The chain carries TRBV4-1 and TRBJ1-2; 7 bases are a match to TRBD1. The CDR3 has 18 residues. Germline lookup yields CDR1 MGHRA and CDR2 YSYEKL. V shed 4 bases and J 4 bases; nucleotides not matched to a gene: 18. CDR3 protein: CASSLSPGQFGGGYGYTF. In DNA, the CDR3 is TGCGCCAGCAGCCTTTCGCCGGGACAGTTCGGCGGCGGCTATGGCTACACCTTC.

V and J are TRBV2 and TRBJ1-1, with D tentatively TRBD1 (5 bases). Germline lookup yields CDR1 SNHLY and CDR2 FYNNEI. With 3 bases removed from V and 7 bases from J, the gap between germline ends came to 12 bases. The CDR3 is 13 amino acids. The chain's CDR3 is CASSEQGVGEAFF. For the CDR3, the DNA is TGTGCCAGCAGTGAGCAGGGCGTCGGTGAAGCTTTCTTT.

As DNA, the CDR3 is TGTGCCAGCAGCCCCGAGGGGGCGGTGACCGGGGAGCTGTTTTTT. Its translation: CASSPEGAVTGELFF. The genes are TRBV7-3 and TRBJ2-2; 7 bases agree with TRBD1. The length of the CDR3 is 15 residues. The V segment lost 5 bases and the J segment 5 bases; nucleotides outside the gene matches: 8. The germline CDR1 and CDR2 sequences are SGHTA and FQGTGA.

This chain joins TRBV5-1 and TRBJ1-1, with D possibly matching TRBD1 (6 bases). This CDR3 spans 14 amino acids. Looked up from germline, CDR1 is SGHRS and CDR2 is YFSETQ. Trimming stripped 4 bases from V and 1 base from J, with 11 bases between. The chain's CDR3 is CASSIQTGNTEAFF. The CDR3 region has the DNA TGCGCCAGCAGCATACAGACAGGGAACACTGAAGCTTTCTTT.

This clone came up a few times. V and J are TRBV7-8 and TRBJ1-1; perhaps TRBD1 as D (6 bases). The CDR3 spans 13 residues. The V gene's germline CDR1 is SGHVS and CDR2 FQNEAQ. Between the trimmed V and J ends, which lost 5 bases and 1 base, there was a span of 8 bases. As DNA, the CDR3 is TGTGCCAGCAGCAAGGACAGGAACACTGAAGCTTTCTTT. Encoded protein: CASSKDRNTEAFF. Full variable domain (missing parts from reference TRBV7-8 and TRBJ1-1): GAGVSQSPRYKVAKRGQDVALRCDPISGHVSLFWYQQALGQGPEFLTYFQNEAQLDKSGLPSDRFFAERPEGSVSTLKIQRTQQEDSAVYLCASSKDRNTEAFFGQGTRLTVV.

Relative to its sample, this clone is medium-sized. The sample carries other DNA sequences with the same CDR3. The CDR3 DNA is TGCGCCAGCAGCGGTAGCGGGGGCTACAATGAGCAGTTCTTC. It codes for CASSGSGGYNEQFF. The chain employs TRBV5-1 and TRBJ2-1; TRBD2 aligns across 9 bases. The CDR3 totals 14 residues. Trimming cost V 4 bases and J 3 bases; bases outside gene matches: 2. The V gene's germline CDR1 is SGHRS and CDR2 YFSETQ. Supplemented by reference TRBV5-1 and TRBJ2-1, the full variable domain reads KAGVTQTPRYLIKTRGQQVTLSCSPISGHRSVSWYQQTPGQGLQFLFEYFSETQRNKGNFPGRFSGRQFSNSRSEMNVSTLELGDSALYLCASSGSGGYNEQFFGPGTRLTVL.

The rearrangement links TRBV18 to TRBJ1-2; the D gene is possibly TRBD1 (5 bases). Germline lookup yields CDR1 KGHSH and CDR2 LQKENI. The CDR3 is made up of 18 amino acids. V lost 1 base to trimming and J lost 0 bases, with 18 bases between them. This CDR3 reads CASSPLGAGLTANYGYTF. Written as DNA, the CDR3 is TGTGCCAGCTCACCACTAGGGGCAGGATTAACGGCTAACTATGGCTACACCTTC.

The chain is built from TRBV27 and TRBJ2-7; D is perhaps TRBD1 (5 bases). CDR1 and CDR2 from the germline V gene are MNHEY and SMNVEV (reference sequence). The CDR3 contains 13 residues. Trimming left V 2 bases short and J 3 bases short, with 8 bases between. Here the CDR3 reads CASSLRQGYEQYF. Here the CDR3 DNA reads TGTGCCAGCAGTTTAAGGCAGGGCTACGAGCAGTACTTC.

V and J are TRBV27 and TRBJ1-6; weak D call: TRBD1 (5 bases). CDR3 length equals 15 residues. V was shortened by 8 bases and J by 0 bases, with 11 bases between the two germline ends. CDR1 is MNHEY, CDR2 SMNVEV, per germline (reference sequence). CDR3 loop: CASRDSSSYNSPLHF. The CDR3 nucleotides read TGTGCCAGCCGAGACAGCAGCTCCTATAATTCACCCCTCCACTTT.

The chain carries TRBV9 and TRBJ1-6; 12 nucleotides align to TRBD1. This CDR3 spans 14 amino acids. Germline V gene data show CDR1 as SGDLS and CDR2 as YYNGEE. The trim removed 10 bases at V and 12 bases at J, leaving 11 bases unmatched. This chain's CDR3 is CARKGDRGRIPLHF. The CDR3 DNA follows: TGTGCCCGAAAGGGGGACAGGGGGCGAATACCCCTCCACTTT.